These T cell receptor beta chains were read from a single sample in a study. TCRdb passed the 5' RACE reads through MiXCR, listing each CDR3 protein once. Among roughly 42,000 distinct CDR3 sequences listed, roughly 21% were seen once. Sequences were obtained from Tregs sorted from blood. These receptor sequences come from a female donor with breast cancer. The CDR3 runs from the conserved cysteine through the conserved F or W. Each record gives: clone size, V gene, D gene, J gene, CDR3 protein, CDR3 DNA. D genes are given only for firm matches. Clone size, where shown, is once, few, many, or a class for clones that have expanded.

clone size: -
V gene: TRBV7-2
D gene: TRBD2
J gene: TRBJ2-7
CDR3 protein: CAGSLGWREGGEQYF
CDR3 DNA: TGTGCCGGCAGCTTAGGTTGGCGGGAGGGCGGCGAGCAGTACTTC

clone size: -
V gene: TRBV3-1
D gene: TRBD1
J gene: TRBJ1-2
CDR3 protein: CASSQDLRTGDNYGYTF
CDR3 DNA: TGTGCCAGCAGCCAAGATCTTCGAACAGGGGACAACTATGGCTACACCTTC

clone size: many
V gene: TRBV10-3
D gene: -
J gene: TRBJ2-1
CDR3 protein: CAISESSAEEQFF
CDR3 DNA: TGTGCCATCAGTGAGTCTAGCGCTGAGGAGCAGTTCTTC

clone size: -
V gene: TRBV4-3
D gene: TRBD2
J gene: TRBJ2-2
CDR3 protein: CASSLGTSGIGAGELFF
CDR3 DNA: TGCGCCAGCAGCCTAGGGACTAGCGGGATCGGCGCCGGGGAGCTGTTTTTT

clone size: -
V gene: TRBV28
D gene: -
J gene: TRBJ1-1
CDR3 protein: CASSITGTATEAFF
CDR3 DNA: TGTGCCAGCAGTATAACAGGGACTGCGACTGAAGCTTTCTTT

clone size: few
V gene: TRBV7-9
D gene: TRBD1
J gene: TRBJ2-7
CDR3 protein: CASSLWDRSENEQYF
CDR3 DNA: TGTGCCAGCAGCTTATGGGACAGGTCGGAGAACGAGCAGTACTTC

clone size: few
V gene: TRBV28
D gene: -
J gene: TRBJ1-1
CDR3 protein: CASSLGRRNTEAFF
CDR3 DNA: TGTGCCAGCAGTTTAGGAAGGAGGAACACTGAAGCTTTCTTT

clone size: once
V gene: TRBV7-9
D gene: -
J gene: TRBJ2-3
CDR3 protein: CVSSSGGADTQYF
CDR3 DNA: TGTGTCAGCAGCTCAGGGGGGGCAGATACGCAGTATTTT

clone size: many
V gene: TRBV7-9
D gene: -
J gene: TRBJ2-2
CDR3 protein: CASSLGRTGELFF
CDR3 DNA: TGTGCCAGCAGCTTGGGAAGGACCGGGGAGCTGTTTTTT

clone size: few
V gene: TRBV28
D gene: -
J gene: TRBJ2-2
CDR3 protein: CASKGTSNTGELFF
CDR3 DNA: TGTGCCAGCAAGGGCACTTCGAACACCGGGGAGCTGTTTTTT

clone size: -
V gene: TRBV30
D gene: -
J gene: TRBJ2-7
CDR3 protein: CASSGGLAGSSYEQYF
CDR3 DNA: TGTGCCTCCTCGGGGGGCCTAGCAGGGAGCTCCTACGAGCAGTACTTC

clone size: few
V gene: TRBV6-1
D gene: TRBD1
J gene: TRBJ2-5
CDR3 protein: CASREEPRDRVWETQYF
CDR3 DNA: TGTGCCAGCAGAGAAGAGCCCCGGGACAGGGTCTGGGAGACCCAGTACTTC

clone size: -
V gene: TRBV7-9
D gene: -
J gene: TRBJ2-1
CDR3 protein: CASSSTSLEQFF
CDR3 DNA: TGTGCCAGCAGCTCAACTTCGCTTGAGCAGTTCTTC

clone size: -
V gene: TRBV12-3/TRBV12-4
D gene: -
J gene: TRBJ1-1
CDR3 protein: CASTFDTEAFF
CDR3 DNA: TGTGCCAGCACCTTTGACACTGAAGCTTTCTTT

clone size: many
V gene: TRBV18
D gene: -
J gene: TRBJ2-5
CDR3 protein: CASSSSRGVQETQYF
CDR3 DNA: TGTGCCAGCTCATCGTCGCGGGGAGTACAAGAGACCCAGTACTTC

clone size: many
V gene: TRBV4-1
D gene: -
J gene: TRBJ2-7
CDR3 protein: CASSPDSAAYEQYF
CDR3 DNA: TGCGCCAGCAGCCCTGACTCAGCAGCCTACGAGCAGTACTTC

clone size: few
V gene: TRBV6-6
D gene: -
J gene: TRBJ1-2
CDR3 protein: CVGYGLYGYTF
CDR3 DNA: TGTGTCGGATACGGGTTATATGGCTACACCTTC

clone size: many
V gene: TRBV29-1
D gene: TRBD1
J gene: TRBJ1-1
CDR3 protein: CSAIRPGQRRFEAFF
CDR3 DNA: TGCAGCGCAATAAGACCGGGACAGAGAAGATTTGAAGCTTTCTTT

clone size: -
V gene: TRBV2
D gene: -
J gene: TRBJ2-6
CDR3 protein: CASIPGLGLAGANVLTF
CDR3 DNA: TGTGCCAGCATTCCGGGTCTGGGTTTAGCTGGGGCCAACGTCCTGACTTTC

clone size: -
V gene: TRBV6-5
D gene: -
J gene: TRBJ2-2
CDR3 protein: CASDSSANTGELFF
CDR3 DNA: TGTGCCAGCGACAGCAGCGCGAACACCGGGGAGCTGTTTTTT

clone size: -
V gene: TRBV28
D gene: -
J gene: TRBJ2-1
CDR3 protein: CASSLGVTVRGNEQSF
CDR3 DNA: TGTGCCAGCAGTTTAGGGGTGACAGTACGAGGCAATGAGCAGTCTTTC

clone size: many
V gene: TRBV6-1
D gene: TRBD1
J gene: TRBJ2-4
CDR3 protein: CASYPSWTGYFKNIQYF
CDR3 DNA: TGTGCCAGTTACCCTAGCTGGACAGGATACTTTAAAAACATTCAGTACTTC

clone size: many
V gene: TRBV4-1
D gene: TRBD1
J gene: TRBJ2-7
CDR3 protein: CASSQEDRESYEQYF
CDR3 DNA: TGCGCCAGCAGCCAGGAGGACAGGGAATCCTACGAGCAGTACTTC

clone size: -
V gene: TRBV7-2
D gene: -
J gene: TRBJ2-7
CDR3 protein: CASSPRTANYEQYF
CDR3 DNA: TGTGCCAGCAGCCCCCGGACAGCGAACTACGAGCAGTACTTC